The following is a T cell receptor beta chain sequence with its context. Its antigen is unknown. The sample is drawn from a study of blood T cells in healthy people across ages. Trimming removed 0 bases from V and 6 bases from J; junction bases left unmatched: 6. There are 15 residues in the CDR3. From germline, CDR1 is MNHNY and CDR2 SVGAGI (reference sequence). The use of a sample-barcoded 5' primer and a J-beta primer mix characterized a second PCR of about 6 to 11 cycles. TCRdb fed the 5' RACE reads into MiXCR, producing one record per CDR3 protein. The table shows about 780,000 distinct CDR3 sequences, with 46% occurring only once. Study results and caveats: There were more naive CD4+ cells and higher diversity in long-lived donors than in aged donors.

The V call is TRBV6-6, the J call TRBJ2-7; TRBD1 matches 9 bases. The material sequenced was blood. The TCR originated in a man older than 75 in good health. DNA for the CDR3: TGTGCCAGCAGTTACTCCGGGACAGGGAGTCCCGAGCAGTACTTC. Protein product: CASSYSGTGSPEQYF.